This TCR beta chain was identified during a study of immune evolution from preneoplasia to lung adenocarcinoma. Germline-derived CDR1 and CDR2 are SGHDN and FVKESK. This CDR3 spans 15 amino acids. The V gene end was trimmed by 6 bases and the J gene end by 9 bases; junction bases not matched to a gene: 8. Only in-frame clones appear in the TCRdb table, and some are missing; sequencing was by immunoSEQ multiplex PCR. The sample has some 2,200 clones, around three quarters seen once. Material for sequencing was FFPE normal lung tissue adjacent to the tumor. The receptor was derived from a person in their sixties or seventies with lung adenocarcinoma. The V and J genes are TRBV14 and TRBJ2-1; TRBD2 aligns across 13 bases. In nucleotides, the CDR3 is TGTGCCAGCAGACCCTTTGGACTAGCGGGAGTTGAGCAGTTCTTC. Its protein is CASRPFGLAGVEQFF.